The source of this T cell receptor (beta chain) is a study of OX40 agonist ivuxolimab in advanced cancers. Overall study context: An agonistic anti-OX40 (CD134) antibody, ivuxolimab, was used to treat the patients. Three patients responded partially, comprising one with hepatocellular carcinoma and two with cutaneous melanoma.

The table came from immunoSEQ multiplex PCR; TCRdb's copy has only in-frame clones and leaves some out. This table holds tens of thousands of clones, about 90% found once. This clone was observed a single time. What it binds is not known. Study-level points and caveats: Relatively little clonal expansion, among the lowest observed, appeared in partial responders at 0.1-3.0 mg/kg.

This CDR3 region has 13 residues. V lost 4 bases and J lost 2, with 8 bases in between. The germline gives CDR1 LNHDA, CDR2 SQIVND (reference sequence). The chain links TRBV19 to TRBJ1-1; D remains unclear. Sequenced material: CD4+ or CD8+ T cells sorted from blood, taken in a trial of the OX40 agonist ivuxolimab. The receptor comes from an adult with an advanced solid tumor such as melanoma, head and neck, liver or kidney cancer. The CDR3 region has the DNA TGTGCCAGTAGTACTCAGCGCAACACTGAAGCTTTCTTT. Its protein is CASSTQRNTEAFF.